This T cell receptor (beta chain) was identified during a study of cytomegalovirus exposure and HLA in healthy donors. Study details: Most genotyped donors, over 70% of some 400, had Caucasian-associated genetic ancestry. Findings of the study overall: Per a prior analysis, the majority of TCR beta V segments were productive roughly 90% or roughly 30% of the time. The authors later found HLA-associated TCR beta chains more clonally expanded than equally common others.

The V end was cut by 6 bases, the J end by 4 bases, with 12 bases between. The CDR3 runs 13 residues. From germline, CDR1 is MNHEY and CDR2 SMNVEV (reference sequence). With 60 Vbeta and 13 Jbeta primers, the PCR was carried out. Clones were read by immunoSEQ multiplex PCR, and TCRdb kept only the in-frame ones, dropping some. The sample includes about 35,000 clones, around three quarters of them seen just once. Concerning this clone: What it recognizes is unknown.

The V gene is TRBV27, the J gene TRBJ1-2, with D possibly being TRBD1 (5 bases). Sequenced: PBMCs. This receptor was identified in a male donor in good health and CMV-seronegative. The CDR3 DNA is TGTGCCAGCAGCCCAAACGGGGGCTATGGCTACACCTTC. Translation gives CASSPNGGYGYTF.